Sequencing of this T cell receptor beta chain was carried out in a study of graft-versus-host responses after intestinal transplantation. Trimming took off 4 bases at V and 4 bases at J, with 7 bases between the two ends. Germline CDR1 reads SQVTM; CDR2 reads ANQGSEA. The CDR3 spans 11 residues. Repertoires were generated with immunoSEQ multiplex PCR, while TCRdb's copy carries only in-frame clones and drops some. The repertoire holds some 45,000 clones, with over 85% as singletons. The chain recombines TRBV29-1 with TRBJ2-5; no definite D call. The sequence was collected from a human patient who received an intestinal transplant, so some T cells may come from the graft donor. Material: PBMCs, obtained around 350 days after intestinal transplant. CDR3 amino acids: CSVVVVETQYF. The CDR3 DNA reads TGCAGCGTTGTGGTAGTAGAGACCCAGTACTTC.